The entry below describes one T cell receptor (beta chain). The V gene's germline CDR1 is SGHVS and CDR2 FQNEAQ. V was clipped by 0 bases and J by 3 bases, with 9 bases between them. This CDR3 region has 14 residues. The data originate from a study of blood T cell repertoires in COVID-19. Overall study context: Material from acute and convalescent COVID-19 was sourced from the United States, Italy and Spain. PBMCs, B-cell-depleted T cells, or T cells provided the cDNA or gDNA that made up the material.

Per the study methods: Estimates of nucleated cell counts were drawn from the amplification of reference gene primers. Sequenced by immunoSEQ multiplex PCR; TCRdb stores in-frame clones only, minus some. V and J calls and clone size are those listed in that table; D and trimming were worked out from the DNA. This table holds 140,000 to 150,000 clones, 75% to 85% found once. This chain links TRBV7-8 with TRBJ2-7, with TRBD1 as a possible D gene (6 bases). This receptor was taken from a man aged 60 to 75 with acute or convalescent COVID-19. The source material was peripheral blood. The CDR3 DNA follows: TGTGCCAGCAGCTTAGCGCCAGGGGACTACGAGCAGTACTTC. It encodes CASSLAPGDYEQYF. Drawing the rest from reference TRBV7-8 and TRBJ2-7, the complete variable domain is GAGVSQSPRYKVAKRGQDVALRCDPISGHVSLFWYQQALGQGPEFLTYFQNEAQLDKSGLPSDRFFAERPEGSVSTLKIQRTQQEDSAVYLCASSLAPGDYEQYFGPGTRLTVT.